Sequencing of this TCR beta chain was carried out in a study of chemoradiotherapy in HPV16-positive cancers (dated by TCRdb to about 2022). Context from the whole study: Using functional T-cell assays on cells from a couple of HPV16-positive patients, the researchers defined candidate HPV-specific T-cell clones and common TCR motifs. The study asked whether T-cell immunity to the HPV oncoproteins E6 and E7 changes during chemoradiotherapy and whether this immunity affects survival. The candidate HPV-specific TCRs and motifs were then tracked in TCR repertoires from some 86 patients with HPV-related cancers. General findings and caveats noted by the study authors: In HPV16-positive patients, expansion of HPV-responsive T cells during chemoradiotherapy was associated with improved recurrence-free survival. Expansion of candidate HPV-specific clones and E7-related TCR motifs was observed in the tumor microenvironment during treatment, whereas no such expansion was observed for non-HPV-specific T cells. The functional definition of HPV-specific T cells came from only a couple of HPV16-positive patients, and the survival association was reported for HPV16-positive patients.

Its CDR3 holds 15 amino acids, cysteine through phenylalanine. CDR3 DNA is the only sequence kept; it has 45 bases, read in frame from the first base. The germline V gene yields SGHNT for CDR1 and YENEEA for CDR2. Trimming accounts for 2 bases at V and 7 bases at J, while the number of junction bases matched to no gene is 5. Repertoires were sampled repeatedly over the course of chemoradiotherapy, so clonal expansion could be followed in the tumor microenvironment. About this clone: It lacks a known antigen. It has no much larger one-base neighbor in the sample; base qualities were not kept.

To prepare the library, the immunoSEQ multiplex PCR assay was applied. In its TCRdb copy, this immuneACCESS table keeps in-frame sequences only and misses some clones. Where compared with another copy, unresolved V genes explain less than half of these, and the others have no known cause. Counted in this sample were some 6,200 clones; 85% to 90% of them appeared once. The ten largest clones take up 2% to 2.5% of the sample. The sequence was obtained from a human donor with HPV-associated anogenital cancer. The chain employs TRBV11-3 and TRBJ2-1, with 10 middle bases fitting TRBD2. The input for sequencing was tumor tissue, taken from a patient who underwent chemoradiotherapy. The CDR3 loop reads CASSLRGTSVNEQFF. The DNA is TGTGCCAGCAGCTTAAGGGGGACTAGCGTTAATGAGCAGTTCTTC.